This entry lists 12 T cell receptor beta chains sequenced from one sample in a study of blood T cell repertoires in COVID-19. Produced via immunoSEQ multiplex PCR; TCRdb's table is partial and in-frame only. Here the sample spans around 67,000 clones, 80% to 90% being singletons. The source material was peripheral blood. The receptors derive from a man between 65 and 80 years old with acute or convalescent COVID-19.

V usage is TRBV28 and J usage is TRBJ2-2; D remains ambiguous. Germline V lookup: CDR1 MDHEN, CDR2 SYDVKM. This CDR3 is 16 amino acids long. The V end was cut by 3 bases, the J end by 3 bases, with 14 bases between. CDR3 loop: CASSFPGPLDTGELFF. CDR3 sequence (DNA): TGTGCCAGCAGTTTCCCAGGTCCCCTCGACACCGGGGAGCTGTTTTTT.

V and J are TRBV7-8 and TRBJ1-5; 10 positions agree with TRBD1. The CDR3 has 13 amino acids. Germline lookup yields CDR1 SGHVS and CDR2 FQNEAQ. V was pared by 4 bases and J by 9 bases, with 3 bases of the junction left unmatched. The CDR3 loop reads CASSSDRGGPQHF. The CDR3 DNA reads as TGTGCCAGCAGCTCGGACAGGGGGGGGCCCCAGCATTTT.

This clone was counted only a few times. V and J are TRBV5-1 and TRBJ1-3, with 9 bases aligning to TRBD1. Germline CDR1 reads SGHRS; CDR2 reads YFSETQ. V gave up 4 bases and J gave up 1 base; unmatched junction bases: 3. CDR3 size: 15 residues. DNA of the CDR3: TGCGCCAGCAGCGGGACAGGGTTATCTGGAAACACCATATATTTT. This codes for CASSGTGLSGNTIYF.

V usage is TRBV2 and J usage is TRBJ2-7; D may be TRBD2 (5 bases). CDR1 SNHLY and CDR2 FYNNEI come from the germline V gene. Trimming left V 4 bases short and J 5 bases short, with 15 bases between. This CDR3 has 14 amino acids. The CDR3 DNA sequence: TGTGCCAGCAGTGTCGGCGGCGGAGGTCACGAGCAGTACTTC. Translation: CASSVGGGGHEQYF. Based on the CDR3 plus reference TRBV2 and TRBJ2-7, the full variable domain is EPEVTQTPSHQVTQMGQEVILRCVPISNHLYFYWYRQILGQKVEFLVSFYNNEISEKSEIFDDQFSVERPDGSNFTLKIRSTKLEDSAMYFCASSVGGGGHEQYFGPGTRLTVT.

The chain combines TRBV20-1 with TRBJ2-3; 7 bases are shared with TRBD2. The V and J ends lost 3 bases and 5 bases, in that order; junction bases with no gene match: 11. Germline V gene lookup returns CDR1 DFQATT and CDR2 SNEGSKA (reference sequence). The CDR3 loop spans 15 amino acids. Written as DNA, the CDR3 is TGCAGTGCTAGTAGGCCGGGCCGCGGGGGAGATACGCAGTATTTT. Amino acid sequence: CSASRPGRGGDTQYF.

V usage is TRBV11-3 and J usage is TRBJ2-5, with 7 bases matching TRBD1. The CDR3 consists of 19 residues. In germline, CDR1 is SGHNT, CDR2 YENEEA. V gave up 0 bases and J gave up 4 bases; unmatched junction bases: 17. In DNA form, the CDR3 reads TGTGCCAGCAGCTTAGATCGGCACCGGCCGTCACAGGGGCGAGAGACCCAGTACTTC. This codes for CASSLDRHRPSQGRETQYF.

The rearrangement uses TRBV11-2 and TRBJ1-1; D is ambiguous. This CDR3 spans 14 amino acids. The V gene's germline CDR1 is SGHAT and CDR2 FQNNGV. V lost 1 base, J lost 4 bases, and 10 bases lay in between. The CDR3 bases are TGTGCCAGCAGCTTAGGAGAGGGAAGCACTGAAGCTTTCTTT. Translation gives CASSLGEGSTEAFF.

V gene TRBV10-3 combines with J gene TRBJ1-5; tentatively, D is TRBD1 (6 bases). Between the trimmed V and J ends, which lost 6 bases and 0 bases, there was a span of 12 bases. The germline CDR1 and CDR2 sequences are ENHRY and SYGVKD. The length of the CDR3 is 15 residues. For the CDR3, the DNA is TGTGCCATCAGGGCCGGACAGAATAGCAATCAGCCCCAGCATTTT. Translated: CAIRAGQNSNQPQHF.

V and J are TRBV19 and TRBJ2-7; weak D call: TRBD2 (6 bases). Per the germline V gene, CDR1 is LNHDA and CDR2 is SQIVND (reference sequence). Between the trimmed V and J ends, which lost 7 bases and 7 bases, there was a span of 20 bases. The length of the CDR3 is 14 residues. Here the CDR3 reads CASMSGGYEKEQYF. The CDR3 DNA sequence: TGTGCCAGTATGTCCGGGGGATACGAAAAGGAGCAGTACTTC. Full variable domain (missing parts from reference TRBV19 and TRBJ2-7): DGGITQSPKYLFRKEGQNVTLSCEQNLNHDAMYWYRQDPGQGLRLIYYSQIVNDFQKGDIAEGYSVSREKKESFPLTVTSAQKNPTAFYLCASMSGGYEKEQYFGPGTRLTVT.

The genes are TRBV7-6 and TRBJ2-1; TRBD2 matches 12 bases. There are 17 residues in the CDR3. Trimming took 5 bases from V and 0 from J; bases not matched to a gene: 5. Looked up from germline, CDR1 is SGHVS and CDR2 is FNYEAQ. The CDR3, as DNA: TGTGCCAGCAGCGTTGCTAGCGGGGGGGGCTCCTACAATGAGCAGTTCTTC. This gives the protein CASSVASGGGSYNEQFF. The full variable domain, in which reference TRBV7-6 and TRBJ2-1 provide the parts outside the CDR3, is GAGVSQSPRYKVTKRGQDVALRCDPISGHVSLYWYRQALGQGPEFLTYFNYEAQQDKSGLPNDRFSAERPEGSISTLTIQRTEQRDSAMYRCASSVASGGGSYNEQFFGPGTRLTVL.

This chain links TRBV5-6 with TRBJ1-4, with 8 bases lining up with TRBD1. This CDR3 has 15 amino acids. Unmatched junction bases numbered 10, after V lost 4 bases and J lost 8 bases. The germline V gene has CDR1 SGHDT and CDR2 YYEEEE. The CDR3 sequence is CASSPRTGLLEKLFF. In DNA form, the CDR3 reads TGTGCCAGCAGCCCCCGGACAGGGTTATTGGAAAAACTGTTTTTT.

This chain connects TRBV20-1 to TRBJ2-7; 15 bases are a match to TRBD2. J gave up 3 bases and V 3 bases, and 6 bases lay outside the gene matches. The CDR3 covers 16 residues. The germline CDR1 and CDR2 sequences are DFQATT and SNEGSKA (reference sequence). For the CDR3, the DNA is TGCAGTGCTAGTAAAAAGGGACTAGCGGGAGGCTACGAGCAGTACTTC. Translated: CSASKKGLAGGYEQYF.